This TCR beta chain was retrieved from a study of control samples from healthy donors and cancer patients. Repertoires were generated with immunoSEQ multiplex PCR, while TCRdb's copy carries only in-frame clones and drops some. The sample contains some 79,000 clones, about 90% of which appear only once. This clone was seen just once. CDR1 KGHDR and CDR2 SFDVKD come from the germline V gene. V dropped 4 bases and J dropped 10; count of bases not matched to a gene: 6. The CDR3 is 14 residues long. The chain combines TRBV24-1 with TRBJ1-6; 7 bases align to TRBD1. This receptor was identified in a woman aged 50 to 60 in good health. Sequencing was done on a sample of blood. The CDR3: CATSEDRVGSPLHF. CDR3 bases: TGTGCCACCAGTGAAGACAGGGTCGGCTCACCCCTCCACTTT.